This T cell receptor (beta chain) was found in a study of tumor and adjacent non-tumor tissue in lung cancer. Study-wide context: Aged about 31 to 80 years, patients included fewer than 11 men and about 5 women with stage I to III disease.

This sample's RNA came from whole unsorted tissue. Chemotherapy-naive patients with new lung cancer underwent thoracic surgery in China, August–late 2014. The library came from three nested PCR rounds adapted from ARM-PCR protocols. MiXCR, run by TCRdb on the multiplex PCR reads, gives a single entry per CDR3 protein. This sample has 55,000 to 70,000 distinct CDR3 sequences; approximately 63% occur once, and the top ten carry 20% to 25%. Germline V gene sequence: CDR1 SGHNT, CDR2 YENEEA. The CDR3 contains 13 residues. This clonotype was counted ten times or more. The antigen is undetermined. This may arise from a read error, as a much more abundant clone is one base away. Study-level points and caveats: Normal lung showed higher cumulative top 100 clone frequency than tumor.

The receptor's source is a man in his fifties with non-small cell lung cancer. What was sequenced was lung tumor tissue. The V call is TRBV11-3, the J call TRBJ2-2, with D possibly TRBD2 on 6 matching bases. The CDR3 DNA is TGTGCCAGCAGTAACGCGAACACCGGGGGGCTGTTTTTT. This sequence encodes CASSNANTGGLFF.